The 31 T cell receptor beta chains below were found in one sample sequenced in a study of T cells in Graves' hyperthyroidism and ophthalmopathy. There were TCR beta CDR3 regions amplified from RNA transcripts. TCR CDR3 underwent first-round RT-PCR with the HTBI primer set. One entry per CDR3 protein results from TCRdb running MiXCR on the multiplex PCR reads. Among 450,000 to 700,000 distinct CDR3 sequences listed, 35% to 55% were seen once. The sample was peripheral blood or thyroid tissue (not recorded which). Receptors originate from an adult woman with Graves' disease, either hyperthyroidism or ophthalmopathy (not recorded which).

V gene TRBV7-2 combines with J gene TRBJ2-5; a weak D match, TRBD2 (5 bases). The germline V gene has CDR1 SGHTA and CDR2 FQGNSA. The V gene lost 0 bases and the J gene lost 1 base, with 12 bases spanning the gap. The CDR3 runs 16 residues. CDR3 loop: CASSLALAGSQETQYF. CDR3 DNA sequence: TGTGCCAGCAGCTTAGCTTTGGCGGGTAGCCAAGAGACCCAGTACTTC.

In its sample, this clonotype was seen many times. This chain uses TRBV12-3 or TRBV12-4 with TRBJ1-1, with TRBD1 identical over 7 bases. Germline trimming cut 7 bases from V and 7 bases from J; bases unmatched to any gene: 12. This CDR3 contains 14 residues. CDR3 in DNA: TGTGCCAGCATTACACTAGGGGGCTCGGGTGAAGCTTTCTTT. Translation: CASITLGGSGEAFF.

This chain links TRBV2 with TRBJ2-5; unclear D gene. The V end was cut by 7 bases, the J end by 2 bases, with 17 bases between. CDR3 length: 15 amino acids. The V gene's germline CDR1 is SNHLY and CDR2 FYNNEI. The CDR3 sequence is CASKSPGGGQETQYF. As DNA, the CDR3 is TGTGCCAGCAAGAGCCCAGGTGGCGGACAAGAGACCCAGTACTTC.

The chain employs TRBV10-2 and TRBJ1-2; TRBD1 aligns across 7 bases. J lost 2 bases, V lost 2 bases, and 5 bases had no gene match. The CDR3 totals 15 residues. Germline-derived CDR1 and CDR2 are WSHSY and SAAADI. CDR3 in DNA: TGCGCCAGCAGTGAGGGGGCAGGGGGGAACTATGGCTACACCTTC. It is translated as CASSEGAGGNYGYTF.

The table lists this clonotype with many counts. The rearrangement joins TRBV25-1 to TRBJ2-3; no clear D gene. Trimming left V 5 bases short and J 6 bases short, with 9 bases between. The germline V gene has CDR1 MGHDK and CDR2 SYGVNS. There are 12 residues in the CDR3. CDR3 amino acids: CASSYGRDTQYF. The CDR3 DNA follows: TGTGCCAGCAGTTACGGGCGGGATACGCAGTATTTT.

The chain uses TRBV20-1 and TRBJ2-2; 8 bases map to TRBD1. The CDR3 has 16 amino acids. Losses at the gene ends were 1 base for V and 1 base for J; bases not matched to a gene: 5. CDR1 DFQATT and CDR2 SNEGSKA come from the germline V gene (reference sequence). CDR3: CSARVMTGENTGELFF. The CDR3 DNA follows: TGCAGTGCTAGAGTTATGACAGGGGAGAACACCGGGGAGCTGTTTTTT.

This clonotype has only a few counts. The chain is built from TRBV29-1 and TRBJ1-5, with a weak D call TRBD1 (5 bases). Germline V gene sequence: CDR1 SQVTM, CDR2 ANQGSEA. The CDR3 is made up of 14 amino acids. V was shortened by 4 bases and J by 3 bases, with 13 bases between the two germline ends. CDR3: CSVAGAGPNQPQHF. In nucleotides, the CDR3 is TGCAGCGTTGCCGGGGCCGGTCCCAATCAGCCCCAGCATTTT.

The CDR3 region has the DNA TGTGCCAGTCATCGAACGAGACAGGGGAACACCGGGGAGCTGTTTTTT. Encoded protein: CASHRTRQGNTGELFF. The chain links TRBV19 to TRBJ2-2; TRBD1 aligns across 7 bases. V trimming: 8 bases; J trimming: 1 base; junction bases outside the gene matches: 10. Germline V gene sequence: CDR1 LNHDA, CDR2 SQIVND (reference sequence). The length of the CDR3 is 16 residues.

The CDR3, as DNA: TGTGCCAGCAGCTCACAGGATCTCGGGTCCTACGAGCAGTACTTC. It translates to CASSSQDLGSYEQYF. The chain joins TRBV11-2 to TRBJ2-7; perhaps TRBD1 as D (5 bases). Per germline, CDR1 SGHAT and CDR2 FQNNGV. This CDR3 spans 15 amino acids. Trimming took off 4 bases at V and 1 base at J, with 14 bases between the two ends.

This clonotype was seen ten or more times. CDR3 protein: CSAKGQGNSPLHF. The CDR3 nucleotides are TGCAGTGCTAAAGGGCAGGGTAATTCACCCCTCCACTTT. The rearrangement joins TRBV20-1 to TRBJ1-6, with D possibly matching TRBD1 (5 bases). This CDR3 has 13 amino acids. Germline V gives CDR1 DFQATT, CDR2 SNEGSKA (reference sequence). V was shortened by 4 bases and J by 6 bases, with 10 bases between the two germline ends.

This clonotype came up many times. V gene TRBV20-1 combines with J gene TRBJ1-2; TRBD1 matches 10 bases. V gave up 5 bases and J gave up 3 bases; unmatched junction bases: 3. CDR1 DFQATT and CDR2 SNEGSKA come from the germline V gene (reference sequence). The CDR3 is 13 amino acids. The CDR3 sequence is CSARDRGYYGYTF. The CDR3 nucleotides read TGCAGTGCTCGGGACAGGGGATACTATGGCTACACCTTC.

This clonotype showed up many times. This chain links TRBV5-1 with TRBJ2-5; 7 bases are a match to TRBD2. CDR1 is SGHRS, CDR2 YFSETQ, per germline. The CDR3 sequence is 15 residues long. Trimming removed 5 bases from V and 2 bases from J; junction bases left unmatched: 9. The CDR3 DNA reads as TGCGCCAGCAGACGCCCTAGCGGCTCACAAGAGACCCAGTACTTC. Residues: CASRRPSGSQETQYF.

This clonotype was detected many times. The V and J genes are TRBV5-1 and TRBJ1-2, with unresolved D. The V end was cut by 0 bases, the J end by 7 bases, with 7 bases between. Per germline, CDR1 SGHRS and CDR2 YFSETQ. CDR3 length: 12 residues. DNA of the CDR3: TGCGCCAGCAGCTTGGACCGAAGTGGCTACACCTTC. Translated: CASSLDRSGYTF.

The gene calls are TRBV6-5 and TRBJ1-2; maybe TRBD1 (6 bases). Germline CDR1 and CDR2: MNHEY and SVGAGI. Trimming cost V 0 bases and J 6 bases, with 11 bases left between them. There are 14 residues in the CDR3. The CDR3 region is CASSYSSGDNGYTF. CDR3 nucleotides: TGTGCCAGCAGTTACTCGTCAGGGGATAATGGCTACACCTTC.

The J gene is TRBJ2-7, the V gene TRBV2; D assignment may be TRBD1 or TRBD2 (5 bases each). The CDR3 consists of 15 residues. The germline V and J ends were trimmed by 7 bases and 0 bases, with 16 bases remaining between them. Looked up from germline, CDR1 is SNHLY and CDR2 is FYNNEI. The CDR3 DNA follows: TGTGCCAGCAACCGCCTCCGGGACCGCTCCTACGAGCAGTACTTC. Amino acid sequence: CASNRLRDRSYEQYF.

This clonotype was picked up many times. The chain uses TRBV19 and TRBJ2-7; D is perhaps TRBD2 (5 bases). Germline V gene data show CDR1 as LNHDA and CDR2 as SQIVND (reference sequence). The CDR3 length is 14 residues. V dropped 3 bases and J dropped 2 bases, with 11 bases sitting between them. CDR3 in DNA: TGTGCCAGTAGTATCGGGGTCGGAACCTACGAGCAGTACTTC. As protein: CASSIGVGTYEQYF.

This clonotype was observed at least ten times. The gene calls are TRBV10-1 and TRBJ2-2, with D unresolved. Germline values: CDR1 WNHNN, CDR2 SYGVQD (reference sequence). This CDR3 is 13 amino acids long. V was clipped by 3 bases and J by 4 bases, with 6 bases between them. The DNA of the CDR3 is TGCGCCAGCAGTGAAGTAGCCACCGGGGAGCTGTTTTTT. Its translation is CASSEVATGELFF.

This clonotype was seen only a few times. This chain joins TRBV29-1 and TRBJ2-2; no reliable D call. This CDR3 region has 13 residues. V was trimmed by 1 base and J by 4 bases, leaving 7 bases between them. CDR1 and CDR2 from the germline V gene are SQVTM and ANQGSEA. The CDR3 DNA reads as TGCAGCGTTGAAGGGACGATCACCGGGGAGCTGTTTTTT. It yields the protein CSVEGTITGELFF.

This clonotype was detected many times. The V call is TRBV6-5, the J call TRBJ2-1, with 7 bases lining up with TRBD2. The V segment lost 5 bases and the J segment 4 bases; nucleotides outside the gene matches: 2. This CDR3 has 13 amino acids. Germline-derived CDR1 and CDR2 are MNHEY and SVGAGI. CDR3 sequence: CASSLAEYNEQFF. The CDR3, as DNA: TGTGCCAGCAGTCTAGCGGAGTACAATGAGCAGTTCTTC.

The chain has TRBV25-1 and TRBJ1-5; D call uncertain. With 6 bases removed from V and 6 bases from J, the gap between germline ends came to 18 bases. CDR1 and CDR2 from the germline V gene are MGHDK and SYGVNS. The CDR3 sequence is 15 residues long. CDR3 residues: CASSPGLGGPQPQHF. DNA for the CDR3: TGTGCCAGCAGCCCCGGACTGGGAGGACCTCAGCCCCAGCATTTT.

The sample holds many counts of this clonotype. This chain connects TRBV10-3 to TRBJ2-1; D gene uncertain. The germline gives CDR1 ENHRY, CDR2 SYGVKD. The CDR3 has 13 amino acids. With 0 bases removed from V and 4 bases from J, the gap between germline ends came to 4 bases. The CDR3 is CAISESRYNEQFF. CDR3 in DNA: TGTGCCATCAGTGAGTCGAGGTACAATGAGCAGTTCTTC.

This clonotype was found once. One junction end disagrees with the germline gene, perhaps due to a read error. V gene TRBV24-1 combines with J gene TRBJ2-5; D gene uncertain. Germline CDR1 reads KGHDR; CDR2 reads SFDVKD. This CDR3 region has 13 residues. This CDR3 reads CATNDSSRETQYF. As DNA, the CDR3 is TGTGCCACCAATGATTCGAGTCGGGAGACCCAGTACTTC.

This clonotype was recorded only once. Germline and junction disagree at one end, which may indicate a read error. This CDR3 is CASSYVRDRVWNYGYTF. CDR3 DNA sequence: TGTGCCAGCAGTTACGTCAGGGACAGGGTCTGGAACTATGGCTACACCTTC. V usage is TRBV10-2 and J usage is TRBJ1-2, with TRBD1 matching 9 bases. CDR3 length equals 17 residues. Germline V lookup: CDR1 WSHSY, CDR2 SAAADI.

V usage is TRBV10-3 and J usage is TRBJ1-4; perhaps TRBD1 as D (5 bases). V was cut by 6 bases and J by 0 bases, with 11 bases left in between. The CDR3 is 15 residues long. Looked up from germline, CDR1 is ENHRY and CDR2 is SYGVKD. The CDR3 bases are TGTGCCATCAGGCCCGGGGGGGCAACTAATGAAAAACTGTTTTTT. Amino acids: CAIRPGGATNEKLFF.

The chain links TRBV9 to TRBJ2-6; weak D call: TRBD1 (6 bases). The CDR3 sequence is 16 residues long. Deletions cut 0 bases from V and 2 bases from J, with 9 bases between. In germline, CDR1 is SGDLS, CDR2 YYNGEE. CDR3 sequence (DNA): TGTGCCAGCAGCGTAGGACAGGCTGCTGGGGCCAACGTCCTGACTTTC. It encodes CASSVGQAAGANVLTF.

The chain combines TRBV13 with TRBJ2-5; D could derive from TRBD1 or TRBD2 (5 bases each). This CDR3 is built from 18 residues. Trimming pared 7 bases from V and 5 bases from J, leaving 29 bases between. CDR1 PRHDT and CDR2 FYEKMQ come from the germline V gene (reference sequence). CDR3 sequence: CASKSWLDGIGTGETQYF. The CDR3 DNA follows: TGTGCCAGCAAATCCTGGCTGGACGGAATTGGGACCGGGGAGACCCAGTACTTC.

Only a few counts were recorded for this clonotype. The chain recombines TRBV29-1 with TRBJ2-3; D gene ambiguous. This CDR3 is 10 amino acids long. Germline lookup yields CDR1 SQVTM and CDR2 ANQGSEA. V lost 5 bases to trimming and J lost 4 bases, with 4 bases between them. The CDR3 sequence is CSVTPDTQYF. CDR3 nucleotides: TGCAGCGTTACCCCAGATACGCAGTATTTT.

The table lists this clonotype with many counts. CDR3 amino acids: CATSRVSTYSGNTIYF. CDR3 coding DNA: TGTGCCACCAGCAGAGTTAGCACCTACTCTGGAAACACCATATATTTT. The chain links TRBV15 to TRBJ1-3; D ambiguous. CDR3 length equals 16 residues. CDR1 and CDR2 from the germline V gene are LNHNV and YYDKDF (reference sequence). With 1 base removed from V and 0 bases from J, the gap between germline ends came to 10 bases.

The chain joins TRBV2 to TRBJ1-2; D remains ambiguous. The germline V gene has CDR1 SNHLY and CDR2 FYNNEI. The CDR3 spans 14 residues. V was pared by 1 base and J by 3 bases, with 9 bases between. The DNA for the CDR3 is TGTGCCAGCAGTGAAGGGGCCCCCTACTATGGCTACACCTTC. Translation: CASSEGAPYYGYTF. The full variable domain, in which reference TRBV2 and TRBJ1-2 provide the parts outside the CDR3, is EPEVTQTPSHQVTQMGQEVILRCVPISNHLYFYWYRQILGQKVEFLVSFYNNEISEKSEIFDDQFSVERPDGSNFTLKIRSTKLEDSAMYFCASSEGAPYYGYTFGSGTRLTVV.

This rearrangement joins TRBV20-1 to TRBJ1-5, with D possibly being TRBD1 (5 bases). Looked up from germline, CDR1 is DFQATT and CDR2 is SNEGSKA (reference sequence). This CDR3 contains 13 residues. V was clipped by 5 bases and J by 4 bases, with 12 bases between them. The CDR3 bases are TGCAGTGCTGCCCAGGGCGTTAATCAGCCCCAGCATTTT. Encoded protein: CSAAQGVNQPQHF.

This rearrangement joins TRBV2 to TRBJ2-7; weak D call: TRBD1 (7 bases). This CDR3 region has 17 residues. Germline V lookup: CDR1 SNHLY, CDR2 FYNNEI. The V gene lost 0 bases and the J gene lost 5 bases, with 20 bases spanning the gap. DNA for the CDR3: TGTGCCAGCAGTGAAGCGCTTCGGGAGACAGGGTCCCACGAGCAGTACTTC. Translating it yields CASSEALRETGSHEQYF. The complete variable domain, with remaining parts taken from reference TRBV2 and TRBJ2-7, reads EPEVTQTPSHQVTQMGQEVILRCVPISNHLYFYWYRQILGQKVEFLVSFYNNEISEKSEIFDDQFSVERPDGSNFTLKIRSTKLEDSAMYFCASSEALRETGSHEQYFGPGTRLTVT.